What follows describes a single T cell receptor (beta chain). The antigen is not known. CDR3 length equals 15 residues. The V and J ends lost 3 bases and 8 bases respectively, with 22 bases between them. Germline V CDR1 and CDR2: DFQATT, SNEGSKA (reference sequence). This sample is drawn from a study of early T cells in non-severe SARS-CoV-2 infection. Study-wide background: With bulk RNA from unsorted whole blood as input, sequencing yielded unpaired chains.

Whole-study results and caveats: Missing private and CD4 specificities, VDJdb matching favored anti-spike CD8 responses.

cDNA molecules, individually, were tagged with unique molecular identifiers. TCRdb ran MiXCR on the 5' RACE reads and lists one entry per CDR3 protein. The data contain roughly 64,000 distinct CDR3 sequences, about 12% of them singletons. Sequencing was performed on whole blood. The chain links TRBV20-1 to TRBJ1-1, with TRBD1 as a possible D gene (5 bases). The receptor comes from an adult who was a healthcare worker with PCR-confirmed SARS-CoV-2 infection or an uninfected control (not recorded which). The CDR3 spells CSARATRGARKEAFF. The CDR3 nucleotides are TGCAGTGCTAGGGCGACCCGCGGGGCGCGGAAAGAAGCTTTCTTT.